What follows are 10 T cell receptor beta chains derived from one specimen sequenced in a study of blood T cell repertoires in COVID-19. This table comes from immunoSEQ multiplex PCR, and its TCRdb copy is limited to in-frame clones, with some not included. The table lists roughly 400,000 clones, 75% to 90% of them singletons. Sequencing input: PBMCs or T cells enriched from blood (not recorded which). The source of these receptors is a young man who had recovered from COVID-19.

CDR3 nucleotide sequence: TGTGCCAGCTCCCTTTTAGCGGGGGACGTGGAGACCCAGTACTTC. Translating it yields CASSLLAGDVETQYF. V gene TRBV18 combines with J gene TRBJ2-5; TRBD2 aligns across 9 bases. Germline V gives CDR1 KGHSH, CDR2 LQKENI. J gave up 5 bases and V 6 bases, and 10 bases lay outside the gene matches. This CDR3 comprises 15 residues.

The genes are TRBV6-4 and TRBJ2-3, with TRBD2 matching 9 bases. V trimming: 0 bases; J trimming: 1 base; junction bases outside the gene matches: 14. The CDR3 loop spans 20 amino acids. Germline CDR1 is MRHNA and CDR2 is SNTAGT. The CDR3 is CASSDSILAGEGEGTDTQYF. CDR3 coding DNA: TGTGCCAGCAGTGACTCGATTTTAGCGGGAGAGGGGGAGGGCACAGATACGCAGTATTTT.

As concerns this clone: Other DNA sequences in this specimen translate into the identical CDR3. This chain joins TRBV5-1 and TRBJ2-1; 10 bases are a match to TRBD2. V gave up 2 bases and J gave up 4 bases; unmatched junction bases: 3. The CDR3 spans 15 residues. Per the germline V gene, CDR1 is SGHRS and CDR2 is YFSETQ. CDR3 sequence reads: CASSFGTSAYNEQFF. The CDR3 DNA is TGCGCCAGCAGCTTCGGGACTAGCGCTTACAATGAGCAGTTCTTC. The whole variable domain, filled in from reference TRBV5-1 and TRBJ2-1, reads KAGVTQTPRYLIKTRGQQVTLSCSPISGHRSVSWYQQTPGQGLQFLFEYFSETQRNKGNFPGRFSGRQFSNSRSEMNVSTLELGDSALYLCASSFGTSAYNEQFFGPGTRLTVL.

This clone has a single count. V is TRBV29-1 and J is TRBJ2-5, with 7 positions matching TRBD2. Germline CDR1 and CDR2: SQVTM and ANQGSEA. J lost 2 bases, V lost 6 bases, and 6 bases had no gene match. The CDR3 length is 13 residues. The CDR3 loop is CSVAAGTQETQYF. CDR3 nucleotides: TGCAGCGTAGCAGCGGGAACACAAGAGACCCAGTACTTC. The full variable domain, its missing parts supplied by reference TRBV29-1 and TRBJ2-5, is SAVISQKPSRDICQRGTSLTIQCQVDSQVTMMFWYRQQPGQSLTLIATANQGSEATYESGFVIDKFPISRPNLTFSTLTVSNMSPEDSSIYLCSVAAGTQETQYFGPGTRLLVL.

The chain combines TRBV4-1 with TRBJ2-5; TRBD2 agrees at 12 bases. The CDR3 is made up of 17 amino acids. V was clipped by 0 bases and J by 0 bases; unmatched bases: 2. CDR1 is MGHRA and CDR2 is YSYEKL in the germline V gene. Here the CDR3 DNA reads TGCGCCAGCAGCCAAGATCGGACTAGCGGGAACCAAGAGACCCAGTACTTC. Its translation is CASSQDRTSGNQETQYF.

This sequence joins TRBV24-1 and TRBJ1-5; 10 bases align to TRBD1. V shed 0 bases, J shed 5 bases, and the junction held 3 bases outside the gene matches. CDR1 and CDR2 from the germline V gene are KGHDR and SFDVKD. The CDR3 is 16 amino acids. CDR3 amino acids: CATSDLKGTGDQPQHF. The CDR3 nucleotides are TGTGCCACCAGTGATTTGAAGGGGACAGGGGATCAGCCCCAGCATTTT.

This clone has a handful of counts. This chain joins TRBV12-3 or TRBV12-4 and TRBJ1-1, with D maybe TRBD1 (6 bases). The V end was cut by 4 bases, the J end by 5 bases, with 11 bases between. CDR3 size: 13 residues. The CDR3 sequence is CASSYGGRTEAFF. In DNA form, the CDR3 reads TGTGCCAGCAGTTACGGGGGGCGGACTGAAGCTTTCTTT.

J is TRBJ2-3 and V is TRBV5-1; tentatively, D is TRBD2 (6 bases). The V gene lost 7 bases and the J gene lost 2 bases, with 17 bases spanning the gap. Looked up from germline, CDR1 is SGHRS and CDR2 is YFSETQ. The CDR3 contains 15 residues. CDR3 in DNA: TGCGCCAGCTACCAAACGGGAGCTAACACAGATACGCAGTATTTT. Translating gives CASYQTGANTDTQYF.

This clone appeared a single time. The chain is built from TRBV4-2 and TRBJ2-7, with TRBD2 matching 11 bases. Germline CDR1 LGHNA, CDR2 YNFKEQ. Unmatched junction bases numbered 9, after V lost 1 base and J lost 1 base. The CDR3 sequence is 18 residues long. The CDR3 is CASSQGLAGTSISYEQYF. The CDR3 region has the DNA TGTGCCAGCAGCCAAGGACTAGCGGGAACTTCCATTTCCTACGAGCAGTACTTC.

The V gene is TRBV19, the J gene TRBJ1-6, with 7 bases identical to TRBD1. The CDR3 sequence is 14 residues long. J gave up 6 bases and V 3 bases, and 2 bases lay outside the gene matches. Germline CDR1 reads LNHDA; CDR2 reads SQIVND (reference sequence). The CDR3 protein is CASSIGTVNSPLHF. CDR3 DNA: TGTGCCAGTAGTATCGGGACAGTTAATTCACCCCTCCACTTT.